One and the same sample provided the 2 T cell receptor beta chains below, sequenced in a study of OX40 agonist ivuxolimab in advanced cancers. Here immunoSEQ multiplex PCR was the method, and the copy in TCRdb shows in-frame clones only, minus some. The table has some 95,000 clones, under 95% seen once; the top ten hold roughly 0.5%. Sequencing was performed on CD4+ or CD8+ T cells sorted from blood, taken in a trial of the OX40 agonist ivuxolimab. These receptors all come from an adult with an advanced solid tumor such as melanoma, head and neck, liver or kidney cancer.

J is TRBJ1-6 and V is TRBV9; D gene ambiguous. The germline CDR1 and CDR2 sequences are SGDLS and YYNGEE. Trimming removed 1 base from V and 5 bases from J, with 7 bases in between. This CDR3 contains 14 residues. The CDR3 bases are TGTGCCAGCAGCGTACGGAGTAATAATTCACCCCTCCACTTT. Translation: CASSVRSNNSPLHF.

The rearrangement uses TRBV15 and TRBJ1-4, with 7 bases aligning to TRBD1. The V gene's germline CDR1 is LNHNV and CDR2 YYDKDF (reference sequence). CDR3 length: 16 residues. Germline trimming cut 1 base from V and 10 bases from J; bases unmatched to any gene: 12. This CDR3 is CATSRVAGGFYGKLFF. DNA of the CDR3: TGTGCCACCAGCAGAGTCGCAGGGGGTTTTTATGGAAAACTGTTTTTT.